This T cell receptor beta chain is drawn from a study of cytomegalovirus exposure and HLA in healthy donors. Vbeta (60) and Jbeta (13) primers were used in the PCR. The data were produced by immunoSEQ multiplex PCR, yet TCRdb's version contains in-frame clones alone and is incomplete. The sample shows roughly 110,000 clones, 67% of them seen only once. This CDR3 region has 16 residues. The germline V and J ends were trimmed by 4 bases and 5 bases, with 17 bases remaining between them. Germline V gene data show CDR1 as SNHLY and CDR2 as FYNNEI. The receptor comes from a man younger than 30 in good health and CMV-seropositive. The specimen sequenced was PBMCs. The chain couples TRBV2 to TRBJ1-4; D may be TRBD1 (6 bases). CDR3 amino acids: CASSGAGQSLNEKLFF. The CDR3 DNA follows: TGTGCCAGCAGTGGTGCCGGACAGAGCCTGAATGAAAAACTGTTTTTT.